The 12 T cell receptor beta chains given below trace back to one sample, sequenced in a study of OX40 agonist ivuxolimab in advanced cancers. TCRdb keeps only in-frame clones here, not all; method: immunoSEQ multiplex PCR. The table lists 50,000 to 65,000 clones, about 91% of them singletons. The starting material was CD4+ or CD8+ T cells sorted from blood, obtained in a trial of the OX40 agonist ivuxolimab. These TCRs come from an adult with an advanced solid tumor such as melanoma, head and neck, liver or kidney cancer.

This chain links TRBV5-6 with TRBJ2-2; a weak D match, TRBD1 (6 bases). This CDR3 is built from 15 residues. V lost 3 bases and J 1 base, leaving 10 bases between the germline ends. Germline V gene lookup returns CDR1 SGHDT and CDR2 YYEEEE. The CDR3 loop is CASSWTDLNTGELFF. DNA of the CDR3: TGTGCCAGCAGCTGGACAGACTTGAACACCGGGGAGCTGTTTTTT. Combining the CDR3 with reference TRBV5-6 and TRBJ2-2 gives the whole variable domain DAGVTQSPTHLIKTRGQQVTLRCSPKSGHDTVSWYQQALGQGPQFIFQYYEEEERQRGNFPDRFSGHQFPNYSSELNVNALLLGDSALYLCASSWTDLNTGELFFGEGSRLTVL.

This sequence joins TRBV5-6 and TRBJ2-1, with D possibly being TRBD2 (5 bases). This CDR3 has 14 amino acids. V was cut by 0 bases and J by 9 bases, with 13 bases left in between. CDR1 and CDR2 (germline): SGHDT, YYEEEE. The CDR3 loop is CASSLGWDRGEQFF. DNA for the CDR3: TGTGCCAGCAGCTTGGGGTGGGATCGGGGTGAGCAGTTCTTC.

This chain links TRBV18 with TRBJ2-7; TRBD2 agrees at 7 bases. Germline lookup yields CDR1 KGHSH and CDR2 LQKENI. The CDR3 sequence is 15 residues long. The V segment lost 3 bases and the J segment 3 bases; nucleotides outside the gene matches: 8. CDR3 nucleotides: TGTGCCAGCTCACCGGTGGCGGGAGAAGGCTACGAGCAGTACTTC. This codes for CASSPVAGEGYEQYF.

This chain connects TRBV29-1 to TRBJ1-2, with TRBD1 as a possible D gene (5 bases). The germline CDR1 and CDR2 sequences are SQVTM and ANQGSEA. V gave up 4 bases and J gave up 5 bases, with 11 bases separating them. This CDR3 is 12 amino acids long. In DNA, the CDR3 is TGCAGCGTTGCAGGGTTGAGGTATGGCTACACCTTC. Its translation is CSVAGLRYGYTF.

This rearrangement joins TRBV7-8 to TRBJ2-3; TRBD2 agrees at 8 bases. The CDR3 has 14 amino acids. Germline CDR1 reads SGHVS; CDR2 reads FQNEAQ. Trimming cost V 5 bases and J 2 bases; bases outside gene matches: 3. The DNA for the CDR3 is TGTGCCAGCAGCCAGACTAGCGCCACAGATACGCAGTATTTT. Residues: CASSQTSATDTQYF.

The CDR3 DNA reads as TGTGCCAGCAGTTCCGGGACAGGGGGTCACTATGGCTACACCTTC. The encoded protein is CASSSGTGGHYGYTF. The chain combines TRBV6-5 with TRBJ1-2; the match to TRBD1 covers 11 bases. This CDR3 spans 15 amino acids. Unmatched junction bases numbered 4, after V lost 4 bases and J lost 3 bases. CDR1 MNHEY and CDR2 SVGAGI come from the germline V gene.

V usage is TRBV19 and J usage is TRBJ2-7; no definite D call. In germline, CDR1 is LNHDA, CDR2 SQIVND (reference sequence). V gave up 5 bases and J gave up 7 bases, with 18 bases separating them. This CDR3 is built from 14 residues. The CDR3 loop is CASSPYMTSLEQYF. Written as DNA, the CDR3 is TGTGCCAGTAGTCCGTATATGACAAGTCTGGAGCAGTACTTC.

DNA of the CDR3: TGTGCCAGCAGCACGCCCCTGGCAGAGACCCAGTACTTC. It is translated as CASSTPLAETQYF. The chain uses TRBV7-9 and TRBJ2-5; D is uncertain. From germline, CDR1 is SEHNR and CDR2 FQNEAQ (reference sequence). V was pared by 5 bases and J by 4 bases, with 11 bases between. The CDR3 spans 13 residues.

The J gene is TRBJ2-3, the V gene TRBV28; D uncertain. This CDR3 has 11 amino acids. V lost 6 bases and J lost 7, with 8 bases in between. Germline lookup yields CDR1 MDHEN and CDR2 SYDVKM. Here the CDR3 reads CASSSLYTQYF. CDR3 sequence (DNA): TGTGCCAGCAGCTCTTTATATACGCAGTATTTT.

On this clone: An end of the junction differs from the germline gene, which may be a read error. The rearrangement links TRBV2 to TRBJ2-5; perhaps TRBD1 as D (7 bases). Germline V gene data show CDR1 as SNHLY and CDR2 as FYNNEI. The CDR3 length is 12 residues. The CDR3 here is CASRRTGGLVHF. The DNA for the CDR3 is TGTGCCAGCAGGCGGACAGGAGGGCTGGTACACTTC.

The chain's CDR3 is CATAPRAGGYNEQFF. The CDR3 bases are TGTGCCACCGCCCCACGAGCGGGAGGATACAATGAGCAGTTCTTC. The V and J genes are TRBV19 and TRBJ2-1, with 9 bases that match TRBD2. Looked up from germline, CDR1 is LNHDA and CDR2 is SQIVND (reference sequence). This CDR3 has 15 residues. The V segment lost 10 bases and the J segment 4 bases; nucleotides outside the gene matches: 11.

The chain carries TRBV18 and TRBJ2-1; TRBD1 is a possible D gene (6 bases). Germline V CDR1 and CDR2: KGHSH, LQKENI. The V end lost 3 bases, the J end lost 7 bases, and 7 bases lay between the germline ends. The CDR3 covers 12 residues. CDR3: CASSPDRNEQFF. The CDR3 DNA reads as TGTGCCAGCTCACCCGACAGGAATGAGCAGTTCTTC. Full variable domain (rest looked up from reference TRBV18 and TRBJ2-1): NAGVMQNPRHLVRRRGQEARLRCSPMKGHSHVYWYRQLPEEGLKFMVYLQKENIIDESGMPKERFSAEFPKEGPSILRIQQVVRGDSAAYFCASSPDRNEQFFGPGTRLTVL.